This T cell receptor beta chain was sequenced for a study of blood T cell repertoires in COVID-19. Looking at the study overall: Collection of acute and convalescent COVID-19 samples took place in the United States, Italy and Spain. PBMCs, B-cell-depleted T cells, or T cells provided the cDNA or gDNA that made up the material.

The method was immunoSEQ multiplex PCR; TCRdb's version includes in-frame clones alone and lacks a portion of them. The repertoire consists of approximately 470,000 clones, with roughly 87% occurring once and the leading ten covering roughly 0.72%. Categorization into cohorts depended on clinical history that participants reported. CDR1 MDHEN and CDR2 SYDVKM come from the germline V gene. The trim removed 10 bases at V and 4 bases at J, leaving 11 bases unmatched. The length of the CDR3 is 14 residues. The sequencing sample was made of PBMCs or T cells enriched from blood (not recorded which). The TCR comes from a woman in her late teens or twenties who had recovered from COVID-19. The chain combines TRBV28 with TRBJ2-5; 8 bases are a match to TRBD2. For the CDR3, the DNA is TGTGCCATCACTGGGAGCGGGGGAGCAGAGACCCAGTACTTC. The encoded protein is CAITGSGGAETQYF.